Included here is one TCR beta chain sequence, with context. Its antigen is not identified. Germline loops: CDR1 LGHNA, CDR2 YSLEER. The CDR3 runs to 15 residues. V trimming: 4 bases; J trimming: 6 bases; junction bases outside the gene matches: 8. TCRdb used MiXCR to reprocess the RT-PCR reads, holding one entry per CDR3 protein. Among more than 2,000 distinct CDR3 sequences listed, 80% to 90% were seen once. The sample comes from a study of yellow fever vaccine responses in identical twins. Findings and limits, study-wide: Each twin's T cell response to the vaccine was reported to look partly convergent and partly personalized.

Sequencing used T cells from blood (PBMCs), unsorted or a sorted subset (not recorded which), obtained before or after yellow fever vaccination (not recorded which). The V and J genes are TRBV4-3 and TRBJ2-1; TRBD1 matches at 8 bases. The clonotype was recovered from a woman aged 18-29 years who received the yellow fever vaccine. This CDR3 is CASSPRHTGGNEQFF. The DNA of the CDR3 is TGCGCCAGCAGCCCCCGACACACAGGGGGCAATGAGCAGTTCTTC.